This TCR beta chain was sequenced for a study of cytomegalovirus exposure and HLA in healthy donors. Study as a whole: The approximately 120 validation repertoires were produced on the same platform as the approximately 620 repertoires of the first cohort. This was reported in a later analysis.

Data came from immunoSEQ multiplex PCR; TCRdb stores just in-frame clones and leaves some out. The sample shows 90,000 to 150,000 clones, roughly 90% of them seen only once. Study conclusions and caveats: Per published reports, the classifier diagnosed cytomegalovirus status with high specificity and sensitivity. The finding came from a later analysis; first-cohort TCR clusters tended to co-occur in the 130 or so validation repertoires.

Comment on this clone: No antigen is known for it.

V lost 6 bases, J lost 3 bases, and 11 bases lay in between. Germline V CDR1 and CDR2: SNHLY, FYNNEI. This CDR3 spans 13 amino acids. The donors were part of the roughly 120-subject validation cohort, which stood apart from the approximately 670-subject first cohort. This chain links TRBV2 with TRBJ2-5; D might be TRBD1 (6 bases). The sequence derives from a young woman in good health and CMV-seropositive. The sequenced material came from PBMCs. DNA for the CDR3: TGTGCCAGCAGCACTCACAGGGAAGAGACCCAGTACTTC. The encoded protein is CASSTHREETQYF.